The rows below give T cell receptor beta chains drawn from one sample of a study of T-cell memory formation after mild COVID-19. TCRdb processed the 5' RACE reads anew with MiXCR; each CDR3 protein has one entry. Of about 55,000 distinct CDR3 sequences in the sample, around a quarter are singletons; the top ten hold about 42%. The specimen was PBMCs or a T cell subset sorted from them (not recorded which). The receptors were sampled from a man in his late teens or twenties who had mild COVID-19 (a few samples of this study predate the infection). Cell type and time point are not known. CDR3s include the opening cysteine and the closing phenylalanine or tryptophan. Each record gives: clone size, V gene, J gene, CDR3 protein. Expanded clones get a size class; other rows say once, few or many, or leave the size out.

clone_size: many
v_call: TRBV20-1
j_call: TRBJ2-7
cdr3_aa: CSARKQGGPRYEQYF

clone_size: -
v_call: TRBV6-4
j_call: TRBJ2-3
cdr3_aa: CASSDSVLTIDTQYF

clone_size: few
v_call: TRBV4-1
j_call: TRBJ1-3
cdr3_aa: CASSQATSPGLGPGGTGNTIYF

clone_size: few
v_call: TRBV7-9
j_call: TRBJ2-7
cdr3_aa: CASSPSGTGIYEQYF

clone_size: few
v_call: TRBV15
j_call: TRBJ2-3
cdr3_aa: CATREVHTDTQYF

clone_size: -
v_call: TRBV12-3/TRBV12-4
j_call: TRBJ1-1
cdr3_aa: CASMNTEAFF

clone_size: -
v_call: TRBV7-8
j_call: TRBJ2-2
cdr3_aa: CASRRGTSIGGELFF

clone_size: many
v_call: TRBV4-2
j_call: TRBJ2-7
cdr3_aa: CASSQEYAPSLSYEQYF

clone_size: -
v_call: TRBV29-1
j_call: TRBJ2-2
cdr3_aa: CSVERQGAGELFF

clone_size: -
v_call: TRBV7-9
j_call: TRBJ2-1
cdr3_aa: CASSLIAGGLGEQFF

clone_size: -
v_call: TRBV10-3
j_call: TRBJ2-5
cdr3_aa: CAISEYQKETQYF

clone_size: few
v_call: TRBV5-1
j_call: TRBJ2-5
cdr3_aa: CASSLGLAGGPETQYF

clone_size: -
v_call: TRBV4-3
j_call: TRBJ2-1
cdr3_aa: CASSQSKGTYNEQFF

clone_size: -
v_call: TRBV20-1
j_call: TRBJ2-1
cdr3_aa: CSAPPATYNEQFF

clone_size: few
v_call: TRBV6-2/TRBV6-3
j_call: TRBJ2-7
cdr3_aa: CASSWRGDLDEQYF

clone_size: few
v_call: TRBV29-1
j_call: TRBJ2-3
cdr3_aa: CSVEAGRGGTDTQYF

clone_size: -
v_call: TRBV11-1
j_call: TRBJ2-1
cdr3_aa: CASSPGGNNEQFF

clone_size: -
v_call: TRBV6-6
j_call: TRBJ1-6
cdr3_aa: CASSRDRIINSPLHF

clone_size: few
v_call: TRBV12-3/TRBV12-4
j_call: TRBJ2-1
cdr3_aa: CASSLAVGYEGFQFF

clone_size: -
v_call: TRBV15
j_call: TRBJ1-1
cdr3_aa: CATQGMNTEAFF

clone_size: -
v_call: TRBV29-1
j_call: TRBJ2-1
cdr3_aa: CSVDKDSVNEQFF

clone_size: -
v_call: TRBV4-1
j_call: TRBJ2-2
cdr3_aa: CASSQLAGGPGELFF

clone_size: few
v_call: TRBV4-1
j_call: TRBJ2-1
cdr3_aa: CASSQLAGSEVNEQFF

clone_size: -
v_call: TRBV29-1
j_call: TRBJ1-1
cdr3_aa: CSVGWGNTEAFF

clone_size: -
v_call: TRBV6-5
j_call: TRBJ1-1
cdr3_aa: CASSYGTGGTTEAFF

clone_size: -
v_call: TRBV6-5
j_call: TRBJ1-5
cdr3_aa: CASSYGVSNQPQHF

clone_size: -
v_call: TRBV7-3
j_call: TRBJ2-3
cdr3_aa: CASSFSGGGADTQYF

clone_size: few
v_call: TRBV5-5
j_call: TRBJ2-7
cdr3_aa: CASSLSGWDRLEQYF

clone_size: -
v_call: TRBV6-5
j_call: TRBJ1-1
cdr3_aa: CASSIPGGVGTEAFF

clone_size: -
v_call: TRBV12-3/TRBV12-4
j_call: TRBJ2-7
cdr3_aa: CASSSTGYEQYF

clone_size: few
v_call: TRBV7-9
j_call: TRBJ2-1
cdr3_aa: CASSSSGLSLSNEQFF

clone_size: -
v_call: TRBV5-4
j_call: TRBJ2-7
cdr3_aa: CASSLGPGVYEQYF

clone_size: -
v_call: TRBV9
j_call: TRBJ2-3
cdr3_aa: CASSTGGGTTATDTQYF

clone_size: few
v_call: TRBV2
j_call: TRBJ2-3
cdr3_aa: CASEDTQYF

clone_size: many
v_call: TRBV6-2/TRBV6-3
j_call: TRBJ2-6
cdr3_aa: CASSWDSGANVLTF

clone_size: many
v_call: TRBV11-2
j_call: TRBJ2-2
cdr3_aa: CASSLTGELFF

clone_size: few
v_call: TRBV12-3/TRBV12-4
j_call: TRBJ2-7
cdr3_aa: CASRGPGQGPYEQYF

clone_size: -
v_call: TRBV14
j_call: TRBJ2-7
cdr3_aa: CASSQDDYEQYF

clone_size: -
v_call: TRBV5-1
j_call: TRBJ1-1
cdr3_aa: CASSLMGARGVNTEAFF

clone_size: few
v_call: TRBV6-2/TRBV6-3
j_call: TRBJ2-3
cdr3_aa: CASSYTADYADTQYF

clone_size: -
v_call: TRBV15
j_call: TRBJ1-5
cdr3_aa: CATSRPPRQGEVQPQHF

clone_size: many
v_call: TRBV20-1
j_call: TRBJ2-2
cdr3_aa: CSAPRRAENTGELFF

clone_size: -
v_call: TRBV12-3/TRBV12-4
j_call: TRBJ2-1
cdr3_aa: CASSKDRVRNEQFF

clone_size: -
v_call: TRBV12-3/TRBV12-4
j_call: TRBJ2-1
cdr3_aa: CASSLVGGSAEQFF

clone_size: few
v_call: TRBV4-3
j_call: TRBJ2-2
cdr3_aa: CASSQDQSGRITGELFF

clone_size: -
v_call: TRBV7-9
j_call: TRBJ2-1
cdr3_aa: CASSSKGNEQFF

clone_size: few
v_call: TRBV4-2
j_call: TRBJ2-7
cdr3_aa: CASSQGAGPAYEQYF

clone_size: few
v_call: TRBV7-9
j_call: TRBJ2-4
cdr3_aa: CASSLASGREDIQYF

clone_size: -
v_call: TRBV6-1
j_call: TRBJ2-7
cdr3_aa: CASSSDWLRQYF

clone_size: -
v_call: TRBV7-9
j_call: TRBJ1-1
cdr3_aa: CASSLQGFDEAFF

clone_size: few
v_call: TRBV5-4
j_call: TRBJ1-1
cdr3_aa: CASSQVGQMNTEAFF